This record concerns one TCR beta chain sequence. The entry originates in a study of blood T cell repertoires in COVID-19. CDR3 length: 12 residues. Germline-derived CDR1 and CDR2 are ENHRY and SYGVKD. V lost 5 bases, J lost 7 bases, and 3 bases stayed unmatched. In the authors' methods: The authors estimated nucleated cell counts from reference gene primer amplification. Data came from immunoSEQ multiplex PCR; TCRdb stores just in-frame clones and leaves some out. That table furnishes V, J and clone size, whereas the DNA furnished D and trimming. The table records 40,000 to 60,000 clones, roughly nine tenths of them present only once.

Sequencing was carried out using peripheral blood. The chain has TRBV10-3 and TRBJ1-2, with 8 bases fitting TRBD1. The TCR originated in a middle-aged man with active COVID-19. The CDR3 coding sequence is TGTGCCATCAGTCCAGGGGGCTCTGGCTACACCTTC. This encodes CAISPGGSGYTF.